The present T cell receptor beta chain was sequenced within a study of neurological immune-mediated disorders. Study results and limitations: The absence of any CDR3 amino acid sequence shared by expanded clones across subjects suggests that repertoires were private in all groups.

This CDR3 is 14 amino acids long. The V gene's germline CDR1 is LNHNV and CDR2 YYDKDF (reference sequence). Between the trimmed V and J ends, which lost 0 bases and 0 bases, there was a span of 5 bases. Volunteers attending a blood bank in Maryland, USA, served as healthy controls. Unsorted libraries were derived from 2 million PBMCs stored at -80 C. This clonotype was found many times. Antigen specificity is unknown. Synthesis of cDNA was accomplished via 5'RACE employing 10-nucleotide random UMIs. In TCRdb, the 5' RACE reads were re-called with MiXCR into one record per CDR3 protein. The table records tens of thousands of distinct CDR3 sequences, approximately 4.5% of them present only once.

Specimen: PBMCs. This sequence joins TRBV15 and TRBJ1-1; no reliable D call. The sequence came from a young man in good health. The CDR3 bases are TGTGCCACCAGCAGAGATCTAATGAACACTGAAGCTTTCTTT. Encoded protein: CATSRDLMNTEAFF.